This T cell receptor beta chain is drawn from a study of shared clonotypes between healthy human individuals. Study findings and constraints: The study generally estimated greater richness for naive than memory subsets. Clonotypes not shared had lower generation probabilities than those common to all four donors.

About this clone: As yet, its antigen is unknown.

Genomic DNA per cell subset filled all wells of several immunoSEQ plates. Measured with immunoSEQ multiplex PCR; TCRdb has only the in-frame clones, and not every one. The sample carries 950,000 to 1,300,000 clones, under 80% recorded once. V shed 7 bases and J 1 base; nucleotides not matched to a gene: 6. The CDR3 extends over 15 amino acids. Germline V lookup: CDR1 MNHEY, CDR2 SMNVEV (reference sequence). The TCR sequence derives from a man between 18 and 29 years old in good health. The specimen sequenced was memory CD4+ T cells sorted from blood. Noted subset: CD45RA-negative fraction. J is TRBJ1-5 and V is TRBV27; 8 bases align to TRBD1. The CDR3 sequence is CASKRTGRSNQPQHF. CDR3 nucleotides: TGTGCCAGCAAGAGGACAGGGAGAAGCAATCAGCCCCAGCATTTT.